What follows describes a single TCR beta chain. No antigen is known for it. The CD8+ and CD4+ T cells were isolated magnetically using a negative isolation approach, whereas the TEMRA cells were enriched by FACS. RNA in amounts of about 0.45 to 1 ug was reverse transcribed with random hexamers. TCRdb re-derived calls from the immunoSEQ multiplex PCR reads in MiXCR, one entry per CDR3 protein. The profile covers about 240,000 distinct CDR3 sequences, with 90% to 97% appearing a single time and around 0.1% taken by the ten largest. This sample is drawn from a study of CD8 T cells in Susac syndrome. Regarding the study as a whole: As acknowledged by the study, its TCR sequencing and HLA analysis included a relatively small number of individuals.

Germline V gene data show CDR1 as DFQATT and CDR2 as SNEGSKA (reference sequence). J was trimmed by 7 bases and V by 5 bases; bases with no gene match: 10. The CDR3 totals 13 residues. This receptor was obtained from a human donor with Susac syndrome. Sequences were obtained from CD4+ T cells from PBMCs. The chain employs TRBV20-1 and TRBJ2-7; 8 nucleotides match TRBD1. The CDR3 reads CSAPQGALGEQYF. The DNA for the CDR3 is TGCAGTGCTCCCCAGGGGGCCTTAGGAGAGCAGTACTTC.